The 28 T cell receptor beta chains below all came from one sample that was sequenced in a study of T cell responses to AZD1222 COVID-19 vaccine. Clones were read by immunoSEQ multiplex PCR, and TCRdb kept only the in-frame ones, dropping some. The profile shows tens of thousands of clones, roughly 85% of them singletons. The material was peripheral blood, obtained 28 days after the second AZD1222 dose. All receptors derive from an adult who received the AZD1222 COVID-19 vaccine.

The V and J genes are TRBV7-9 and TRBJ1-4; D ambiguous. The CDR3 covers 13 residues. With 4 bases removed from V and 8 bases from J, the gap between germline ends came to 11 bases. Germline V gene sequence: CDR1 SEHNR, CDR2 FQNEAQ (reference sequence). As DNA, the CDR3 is TGTGCCAGCAGCTCCTCCGGTCGGGAAAAACTGTTTTTT. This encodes CASSSSGREKLFF.

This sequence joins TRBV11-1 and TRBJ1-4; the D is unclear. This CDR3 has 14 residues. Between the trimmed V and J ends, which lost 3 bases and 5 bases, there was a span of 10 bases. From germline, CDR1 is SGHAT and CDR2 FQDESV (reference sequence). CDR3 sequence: CASSFSGSNEKLFF. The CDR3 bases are TGTGCCAGCAGCTTTTCCGGCAGCAATGAAAAACTGTTTTTT. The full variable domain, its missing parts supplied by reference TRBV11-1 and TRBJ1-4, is EAEVAQSPRYKITEKSQAVAFWCDPISGHATLYWYRQILGQGPELLVQFQDESVVDDSQLPKDRFSAERLKGVDSTLKIQPAELGDSAMYLCASSFSGSNEKLFFGSGTQLSVL.

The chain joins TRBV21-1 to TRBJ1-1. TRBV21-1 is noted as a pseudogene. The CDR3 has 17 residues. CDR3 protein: CASSKEGRGRRDTEAFF. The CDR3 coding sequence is TGTGCCAGCAGCAAAGAAGGAAGGGGGAGGAGGGACACTGAAGCTTTCTTT.

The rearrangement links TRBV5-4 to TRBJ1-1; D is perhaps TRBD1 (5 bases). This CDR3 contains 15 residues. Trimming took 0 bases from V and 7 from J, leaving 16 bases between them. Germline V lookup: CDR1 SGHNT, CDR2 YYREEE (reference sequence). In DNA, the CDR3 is TGTGCCAGCAGCTTGGGGGGCCCGGGAAATTTTGAAGCTTTCTTT. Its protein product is CASSLGGPGNFEAFF.

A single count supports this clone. The CDR3 bases are TGTGCCAGCAGCCCTTTGGGGACTAATGAAAAACTGTTTTTT. It codes for CASSPLGTNEKLFF. This chain connects TRBV21-1 to TRBJ1-4. TRBV21-1 is termed a pseudogene. CDR3 length: 14 amino acids.

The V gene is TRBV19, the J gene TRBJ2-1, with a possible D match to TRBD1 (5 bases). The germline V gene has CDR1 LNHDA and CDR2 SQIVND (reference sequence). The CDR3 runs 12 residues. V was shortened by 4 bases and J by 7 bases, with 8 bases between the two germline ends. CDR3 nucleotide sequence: TGTGCCAGTAGTACTCAGGGAAATGAGCAGTTCTTC. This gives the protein CASSTQGNEQFF.

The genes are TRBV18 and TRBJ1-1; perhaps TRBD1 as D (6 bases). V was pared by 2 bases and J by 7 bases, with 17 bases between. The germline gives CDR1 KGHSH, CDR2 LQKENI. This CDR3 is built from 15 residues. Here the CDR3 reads CASSPRGDPTVEAFF. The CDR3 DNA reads TGTGCCAGCTCACCAAGGGGGGACCCAACCGTTGAAGCTTTCTTT.

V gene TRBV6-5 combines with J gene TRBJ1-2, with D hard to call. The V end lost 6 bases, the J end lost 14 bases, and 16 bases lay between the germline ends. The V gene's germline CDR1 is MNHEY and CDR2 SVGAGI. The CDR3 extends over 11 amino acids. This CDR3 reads CASSNGPGTTF. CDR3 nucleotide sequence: TGTGCCAGCAGCAATGGACCGGGTACAACCTTC.

CDR3 bases: TGTGCCAGCAGCTCAGACTGGACAGGGAACACCGGGGAGCTGTTTTTT. This gives the protein CASSSDWTGNTGELFF. The chain links TRBV9 to TRBJ2-2; TRBD1 aligns across 7 bases. Germline CDR1 is SGDLS and CDR2 is YYNGEE. The CDR3 is made up of 16 amino acids. V lost 4 bases and J lost 1; bases outside the gene matches: 7.

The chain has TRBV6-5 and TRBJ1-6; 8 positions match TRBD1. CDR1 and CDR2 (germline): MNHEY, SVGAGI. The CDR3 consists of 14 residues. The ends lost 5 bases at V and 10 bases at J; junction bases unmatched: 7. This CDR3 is CASSPRGLGSPLHF. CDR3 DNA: TGTGCCAGCAGTCCCAGGGGGCTAGGGTCACCCCTCCACTTT.

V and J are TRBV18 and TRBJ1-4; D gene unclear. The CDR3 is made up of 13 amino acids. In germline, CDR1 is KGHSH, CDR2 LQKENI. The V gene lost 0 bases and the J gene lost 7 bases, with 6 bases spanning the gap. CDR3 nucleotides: TGTGCCAGCTCACCACCGGCGGGTGAAAAACTGTTTTTT. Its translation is CASSPPAGEKLFF.

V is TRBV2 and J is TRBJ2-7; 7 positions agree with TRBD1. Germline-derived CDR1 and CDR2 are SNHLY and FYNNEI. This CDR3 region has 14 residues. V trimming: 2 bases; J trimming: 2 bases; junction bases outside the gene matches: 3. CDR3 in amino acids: CASSEWDSAYEQYF. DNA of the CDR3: TGTGCCAGCAGTGAATGGGACAGCGCCTACGAGCAGTACTTC.

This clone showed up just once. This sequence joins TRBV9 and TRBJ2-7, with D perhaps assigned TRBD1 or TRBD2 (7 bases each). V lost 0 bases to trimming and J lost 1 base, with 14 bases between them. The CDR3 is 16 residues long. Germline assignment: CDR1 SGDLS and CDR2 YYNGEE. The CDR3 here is CASSVAGGGPSYEQYF. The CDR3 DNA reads TGTGCCAGCAGCGTAGCAGGGGGGGGGCCGTCCTACGAGCAGTACTTC.

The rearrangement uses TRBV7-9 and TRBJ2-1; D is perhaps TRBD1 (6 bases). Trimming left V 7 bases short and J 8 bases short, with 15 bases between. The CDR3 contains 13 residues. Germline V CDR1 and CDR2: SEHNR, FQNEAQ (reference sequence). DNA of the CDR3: TGTGCCAGCAATAAACAGGGAGTCGATGAGCAGTTCTTC. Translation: CASNKQGVDEQFF.

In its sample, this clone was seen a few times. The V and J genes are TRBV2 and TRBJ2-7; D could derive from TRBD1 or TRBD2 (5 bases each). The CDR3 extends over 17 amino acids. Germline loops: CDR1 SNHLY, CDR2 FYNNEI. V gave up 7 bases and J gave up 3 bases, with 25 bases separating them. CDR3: CASTSGLGTLVRYEQYF. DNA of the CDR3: TGTGCCAGCACCTCCGGGTTGGGGACCCTTGTTCGCTACGAGCAGTACTTC.

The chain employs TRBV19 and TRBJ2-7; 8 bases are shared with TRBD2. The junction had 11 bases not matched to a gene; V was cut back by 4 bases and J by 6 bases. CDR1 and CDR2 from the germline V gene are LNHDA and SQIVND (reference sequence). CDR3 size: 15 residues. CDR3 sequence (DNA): TGTGCCAGTAGTACCCCCGAAGCGGGAGCAACCGAGCAGTACTTC. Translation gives CASSTPEAGATEQYF.

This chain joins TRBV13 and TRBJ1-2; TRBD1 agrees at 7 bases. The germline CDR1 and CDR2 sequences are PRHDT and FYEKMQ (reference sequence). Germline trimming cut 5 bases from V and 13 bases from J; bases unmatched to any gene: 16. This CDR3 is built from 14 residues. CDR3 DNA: TGTGCCAGCAGCGACCCGGGACAGTTTCCTAGGTGCACCTTC. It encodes CASSDPGQFPRCTF.

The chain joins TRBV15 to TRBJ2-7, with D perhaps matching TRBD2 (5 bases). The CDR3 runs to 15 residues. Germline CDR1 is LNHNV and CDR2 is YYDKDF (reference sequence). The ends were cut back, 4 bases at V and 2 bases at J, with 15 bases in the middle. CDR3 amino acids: CATSTGWERPYEQYF. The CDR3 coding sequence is TGTGCCACCAGCACGGGATGGGAGCGGCCCTACGAGCAGTACTTC.

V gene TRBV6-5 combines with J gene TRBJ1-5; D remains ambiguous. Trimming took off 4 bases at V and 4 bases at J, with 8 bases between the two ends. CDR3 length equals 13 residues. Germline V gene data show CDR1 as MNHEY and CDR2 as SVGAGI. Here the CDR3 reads CASSSEGNQPQHF. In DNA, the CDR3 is TGTGCCAGCAGTTCCGAGGGAAATCAGCCCCAGCATTTT.

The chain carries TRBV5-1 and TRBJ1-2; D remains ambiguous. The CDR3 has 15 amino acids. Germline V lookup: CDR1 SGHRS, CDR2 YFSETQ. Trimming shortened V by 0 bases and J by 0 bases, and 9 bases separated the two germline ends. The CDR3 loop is CASSLEGFSNYGYTF. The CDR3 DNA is TGCGCCAGCAGCTTGGAAGGGTTCTCTAACTATGGCTACACCTTC.

The CDR3 region has the DNA TGCAGCGTCTGCCCTCACTCCAGGGGCGGGAGGATGAACACTGAAGCTTTCTTT. It is translated as CSVCPHSRGGRMNTEAFF. The J gene is TRBJ1-1, the V gene TRBV29-1; tentatively, D is TRBD1 (6 bases). The V gene lost 6 bases and the J gene lost 0 bases, with 26 bases spanning the gap. The CDR3 sequence is 18 residues long. Looked up from germline, CDR1 is SQVTM and CDR2 is ANQGSEA.

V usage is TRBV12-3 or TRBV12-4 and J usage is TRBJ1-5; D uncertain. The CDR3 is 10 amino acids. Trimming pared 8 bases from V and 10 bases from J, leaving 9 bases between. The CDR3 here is CASSSVPQHF. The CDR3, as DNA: TGTGCCAGCTCCTCAGTTCCCCAGCATTTT.

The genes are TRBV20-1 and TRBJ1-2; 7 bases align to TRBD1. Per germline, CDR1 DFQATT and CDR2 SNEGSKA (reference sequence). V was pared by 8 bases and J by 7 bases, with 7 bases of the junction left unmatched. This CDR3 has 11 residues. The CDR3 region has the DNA TGCAGTACAGGACAGGTTACTGGCTACACCTTC. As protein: CSTGQVTGYTF.

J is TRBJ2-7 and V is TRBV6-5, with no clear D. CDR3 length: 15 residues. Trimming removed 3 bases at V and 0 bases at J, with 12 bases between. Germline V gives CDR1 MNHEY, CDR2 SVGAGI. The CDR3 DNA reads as TGTGCCAGCAGTTATGGGGTGGTGAACTCCTACGAGCAGTACTTC. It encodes CASSYGVVNSYEQYF.

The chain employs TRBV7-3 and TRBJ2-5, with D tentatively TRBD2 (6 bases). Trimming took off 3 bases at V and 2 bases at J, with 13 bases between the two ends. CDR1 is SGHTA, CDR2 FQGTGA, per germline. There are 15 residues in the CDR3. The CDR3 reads CASSFRPSEQETQYF. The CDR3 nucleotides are TGTGCCAGCAGCTTCCGGCCTAGCGAGCAAGAGACCCAGTACTTC. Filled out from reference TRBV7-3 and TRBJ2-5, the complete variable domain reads GAGVSQTPSNKVTEKGKYVELRCDPISGHTALYWYRQSLGQGPEFLIYFQGTGAADDSGLPNDRFFAVRPEGSVSTLKIQRTERGDSAVYLCASSFRPSEQETQYFGPGTRLLVL.

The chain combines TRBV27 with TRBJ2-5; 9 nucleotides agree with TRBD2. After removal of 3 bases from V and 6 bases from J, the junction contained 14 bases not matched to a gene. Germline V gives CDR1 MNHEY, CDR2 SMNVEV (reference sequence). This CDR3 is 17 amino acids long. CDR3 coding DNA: TGTGCCAGCAGTTTGCACCAGGGGCTAGCGGGGAGTCAGACCCAGTACTTC. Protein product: CASSLHQGLAGSQTQYF.

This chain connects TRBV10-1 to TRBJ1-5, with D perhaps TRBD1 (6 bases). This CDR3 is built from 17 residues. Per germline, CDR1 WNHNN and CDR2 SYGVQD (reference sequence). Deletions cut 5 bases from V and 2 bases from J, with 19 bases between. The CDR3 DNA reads TGCGCCAGCAGTATCGGGACAACCCAAACCGGCAATCAGCCCCAGCATTTT. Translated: CASSIGTTQTGNQPQHF.

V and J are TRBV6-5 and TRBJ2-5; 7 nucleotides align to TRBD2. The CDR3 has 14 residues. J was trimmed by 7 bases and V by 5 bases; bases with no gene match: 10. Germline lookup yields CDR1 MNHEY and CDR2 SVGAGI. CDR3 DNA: TGTGCCAGCAGTCTGGGGGGGGTATACTTGACCCAGTACTTC. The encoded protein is CASSLGGVYLTQYF.